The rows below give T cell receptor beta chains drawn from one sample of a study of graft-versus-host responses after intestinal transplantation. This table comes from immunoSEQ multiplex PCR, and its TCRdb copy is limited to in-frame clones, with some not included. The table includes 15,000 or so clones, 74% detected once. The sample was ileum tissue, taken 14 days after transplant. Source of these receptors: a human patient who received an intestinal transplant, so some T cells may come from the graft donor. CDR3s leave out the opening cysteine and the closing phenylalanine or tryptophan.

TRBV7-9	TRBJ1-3	ASSPRGGTGNTIY
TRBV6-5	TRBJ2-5	ASSYVWGVEETQY
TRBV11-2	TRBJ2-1	ASRTTSTEQF
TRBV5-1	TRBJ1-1	ASSGTGSVNTEAF
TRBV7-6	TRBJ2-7	ASSRDTSPYEQY
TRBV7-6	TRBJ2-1	ASSLHQGGAGINEQF
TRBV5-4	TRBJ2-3	ASRPGLAGGTDTQY
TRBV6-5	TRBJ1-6	ASSYEWNSPLH
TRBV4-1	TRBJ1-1	ASSRGTANTEAF
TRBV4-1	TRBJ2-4	ASSQTGTGGKNIQY
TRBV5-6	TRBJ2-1	ASSLARDEQF
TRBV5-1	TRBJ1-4	ASTEMGTNEKLF
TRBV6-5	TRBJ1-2	ASTQPPTGNYGYT
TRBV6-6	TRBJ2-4	ASSYRGTDKNIQY
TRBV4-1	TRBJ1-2	ASSTGQGLISYGYT
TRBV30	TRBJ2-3	AWRRTELFVDTQY
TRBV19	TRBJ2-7	ASSITVGTGDNPYEQY
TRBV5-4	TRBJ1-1	ASSLAYTEAF
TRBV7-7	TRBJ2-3	ASSLGLGITDTQY
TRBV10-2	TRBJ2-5	ASSESGRETQY
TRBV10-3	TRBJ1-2	AIMETSSPNYGYT
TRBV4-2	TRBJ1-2	ASQRSGGSLYGSGYT
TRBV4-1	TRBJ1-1	ASSQRDRGNTEAF
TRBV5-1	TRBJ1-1	ASSLAQENTEAF
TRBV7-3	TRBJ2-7	ASSLRHSPTWYEQY
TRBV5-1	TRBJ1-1	ASNKGGWNTEAF
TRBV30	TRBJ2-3	AWGGSTDTQY
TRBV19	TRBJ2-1	ASSRLSSTDEQF
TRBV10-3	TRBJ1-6	AIRPDTNNSPLH
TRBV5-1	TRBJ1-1	ASSSDVVGEAF
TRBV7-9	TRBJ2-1	ASSKNQGASYNEQF
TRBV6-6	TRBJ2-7	ASSYPGQGSYEQY
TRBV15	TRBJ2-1	ATSGSSYNEQF
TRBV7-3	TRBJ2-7	ASSFITGSTITQSYEQY
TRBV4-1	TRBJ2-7	ASSQASSGTYEQY
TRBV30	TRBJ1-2	AWSEYYGYT
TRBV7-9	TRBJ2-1	ASSSGESGSNEQF
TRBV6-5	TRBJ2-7	ACGAGDYEQY
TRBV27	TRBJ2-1	ASSLSRSYNEQF
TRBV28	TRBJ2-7	ASSLRLGNSYEQY
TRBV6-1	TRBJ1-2	ASGTGDGYT